This TCR beta chain comes out of a study of blood T cells in healthy people across ages. In terms of origin and age, donors were healthy Caucasian individuals from Russia aged about 6 to 90. PCR was performed a second time for 7 to 11 cycles using a sample-barcoded 5' primer and a J-beta primer mix. TCRdb called the 5' RACE reads again in MiXCR, with one record for every CDR3 protein. The table lists some 900,000 distinct CDR3 sequences, roughly 48% of them singletons. Sequenced sample: blood. The receptor was derived from a man aged 25-40 years in good health.

This CDR3 reads CATSESNSPLHF. The CDR3 coding sequence is TGTGCCACCAGTGAGTCGAATTCACCCCTCCACTTT. The genes are TRBV24-1 and TRBJ1-6; D is undetermined. With 4 bases removed from V and 7 bases from J, the gap between germline ends came to 4 bases. Germline CDR1 reads KGHDR; CDR2 reads SFDVKD. This CDR3 has 12 amino acids.